The 26 T cell receptor beta chains presented below share a single source sample, sequenced in a study of siplizumab effects on memory and regulatory T cells. Data came from immunoSEQ multiplex PCR; TCRdb stores just in-frame clones and leaves some out. Among 80,000 to 130,000 clones listed, about 90% were seen once. The specimen sequenced was Tregs sorted from blood. The receptors stem from a human donor in good health.

The chain employs TRBV7-9 and TRBJ2-3, with D hard to call. V was shortened by 4 bases and J by 6 bases, with 11 bases between the two germline ends. The CDR3 consists of 13 residues. Germline loops: CDR1 SEHNR, CDR2 FQNEAQ (reference sequence). The CDR3 nucleotides are TGTGCCAGCAGCTCGGCTGGTTGGGATACGCAGTATTTT. Amino acid sequence: CASSSAGWDTQYF.

The chain joins TRBV7-3 to TRBJ1-2, with TRBD1 matching over 7 bases. The CDR3 has 16 residues. The germline V gene has CDR1 SGHTA and CDR2 FQGTGA. Trimming took 3 bases from V and 4 from J; bases not matched to a gene: 11. CDR3 protein: CASSFGTASSGYGYTF. CDR3 bases: TGTGCCAGCAGCTTTGGGACAGCCTCTTCCGGCTATGGCTACACCTTC.

This rearrangement joins TRBV19 to TRBJ1-5; D possibly corresponds to TRBD1 (6 bases). The CDR3 totals 14 residues. Trimming shortened V by 1 base and J by 4 bases, and 8 bases separated the two germline ends. CDR1 is LNHDA and CDR2 is SQIVND in the germline V gene (reference sequence). The CDR3 DNA is TGTGCCAGTAGTATAGGTCAGGGGAATCAGCCCCAGCATTTT. Protein sequence: CASSIGQGNQPQHF.

The chain joins TRBV11-2 to TRBJ2-3, with D unclear. Germline V CDR1 and CDR2: SGHAT, FQNNGV. Trimming pared 1 base from V and 4 bases from J, leaving 6 bases between. CDR3 length: 13 amino acids. The CDR3 sequence: CASSLGAADTQYF. CDR3 bases: TGTGCCAGCAGCTTAGGGGCAGCAGATACGCAGTATTTT.

The chain recombines TRBV15 with TRBJ2-1, with no clear D. Germline V gene sequence: CDR1 LNHNV, CDR2 YYDKDF (reference sequence). Trimming shortened V by 1 base and J by 7 bases, and 14 bases separated the two germline ends. This CDR3 spans 15 amino acids. This chain's CDR3 is CATSRGLSVGNEQFF. For the CDR3, the DNA is TGTGCCACCAGCAGAGGATTAAGTGTTGGTAATGAGCAGTTCTTC.

This sequence joins TRBV21-1 and TRBJ2-6. TRBV21-1 is flagged as a pseudogene. The CDR3 extends over 18 amino acids. The CDR3 nucleotides are TGTGCCAGCAGCAAAGGGTTAATATACCTCTCTGGGGCCAACGTCCTGACTTTC. Protein sequence: CASSKGLIYLSGANVLTF.

The V gene is TRBV7-9, the J gene TRBJ2-3, with D unclear. The CDR3 covers 13 residues. Trimming stripped 1 base from V and 4 bases from J, with 6 bases between. Germline loops: CDR1 SEHNR, CDR2 FQNEAQ (reference sequence). CDR3 DNA: TGTGCCAGCAGCTTAGAGGTCGCAGATACGCAGTATTTT. Translated, it gives CASSLEVADTQYF.

The chain is built from TRBV11-2 and TRBJ2-5; the match to TRBD2 covers 8 bases. The CDR3 extends over 15 amino acids. V lost 1 base, J lost 2 bases, and 3 bases stayed unmatched. CDR1 and CDR2 from the germline V gene are SGHAT and FQNNGV. CDR3 DNA: TGTGCCAGCAGCTTAGGAGAGCGGGGGCAAGAGACCCAGTACTTC. This encodes CASSLGERGQETQYF.

This sequence joins TRBV7-2 and TRBJ2-7, with 8 bases lining up with TRBD2. Germline V gene sequence: CDR1 SGHTA, CDR2 FQGNSA. The CDR3 spans 16 residues. The ends lost 4 bases at V and 3 bases at J; junction bases unmatched: 11. The CDR3 region is CASSWGLGLGFYEQYF. The CDR3, as DNA: TGTGCCAGCAGCTGGGGGTTGGGACTAGGATTCTACGAGCAGTACTTC. The whole variable domain, remainder taken from reference TRBV7-2 and TRBJ2-7, is GAGVSQSPSNKVTEKGKDVELRCDPISGHTALYWYRQSLGQGLEFLIYFQGNSAPDKSGLPSDRFSAERTGGSVSTLTIQRTQQEDSAVYLCASSWGLGLGFYEQYFGPGTRLTVT.

The J gene is TRBJ2-7, the V gene TRBV28, with a tentative D call TRBD2 (5 bases). CDR1 and CDR2 from the germline V gene are MDHEN and SYDVKM. V was pared by 8 bases and J by 2 bases, with 19 bases between. The CDR3 extends over 15 amino acids. This CDR3 is CASRPWTGSTYEQYF. The CDR3 DNA reads as TGTGCCAGCCGACCTTGGACGGGGAGCACCTACGAGCAGTACTTC.

The chain has TRBV11-2 and TRBJ2-7; no clear D. CDR1 and CDR2 from the germline V gene are SGHAT and FQNNGV. The V and J ends lost 1 base and 5 bases respectively, with 15 bases between them. The CDR3 is made up of 15 amino acids. CDR3 loop: CASSLGATGPDEQYF. The DNA of the CDR3 is TGTGCCAGCAGCTTAGGTGCGACCGGGCCCGACGAGCAGTACTTC.

The CDR3 coding sequence is TGCGCCAGCAGCTTGACCCGGGACCGGGCGGGGAAACTGTTTTTT. It codes for CASSLTRDRAGKLFF. The V and J genes are TRBV5-1 and TRBJ1-4, with D possibly being TRBD1 (5 bases). Trimming stripped 1 base from V and 11 bases from J, with 18 bases between. The CDR3 length is 15 residues. Germline V gene sequence: CDR1 SGHRS, CDR2 YFSETQ.

V and J are TRBV28 and TRBJ1-3; no reliable D call. This CDR3 is built from 16 residues. V was shortened by 1 base and J by 2 bases, with 12 bases between the two germline ends. Germline CDR1 MDHEN, CDR2 SYDVKM. The CDR3 sequence: CASSLFGEVAGNTIYF. The CDR3 bases are TGTGCCAGCAGTTTATTCGGGGAGGTGGCTGGAAACACCATATATTTT. The full variable domain, rest sourced from reference TRBV28 and TRBJ1-3, is DVKVTQSSRYLVKRTGEKVFLECVQDMDHENMFWYRQDPGLGLRLIYFSYDVKMKEKGDIPEGYSVSREKKERFSLILESASTNQTSMYLCASSLFGEVAGNTIYFGEGSWLTVV.

The chain recombines TRBV7-6 with TRBJ2-5, with 9 bases identical to TRBD1. Germline V gives CDR1 SGHVS, CDR2 FNYEAQ. The V segment lost 5 bases and the J segment 0 bases; nucleotides outside the gene matches: 4. The CDR3 is 15 amino acids. The CDR3 loop is CASSPWDRDQETQYF. The CDR3 DNA reads as TGTGCCAGCAGCCCTTGGGACAGGGACCAAGAGACCCAGTACTTC.

The chain is built from TRBV5-6 and TRBJ2-2; D perhaps matches TRBD2 (6 bases). V was cut by 4 bases and J by 4 bases, with 17 bases left in between. CDR3 length: 16 residues. Germline values: CDR1 SGHDT, CDR2 YYEEEE. This CDR3 reads CASSPEWGAGTGELFF. The CDR3 DNA follows: TGTGCCAGCAGCCCCGAGTGGGGAGCGGGCACCGGGGAGCTGTTTTTT. The variable domain in full, with the rest retrieved from reference TRBV5-6 and TRBJ2-2, is DAGVTQSPTHLIKTRGQQVTLRCSPKSGHDTVSWYQQALGQGPQFIFQYYEEEERQRGNFPDRFSGHQFPNYSSELNVNALLLGDSALYLCASSPEWGAGTGELFFGEGSRLTVL.

The chain uses TRBV5-4 and TRBJ2-1; 14 positions agree with TRBD2. With V trimmed by 4 bases and J by 6 bases, 6 bases remained unmatched. Germline lookup yields CDR1 SGHNT and CDR2 YYREEE (reference sequence). This CDR3 is built from 16 residues. CDR3 bases: TGTGCCAGCAGCGGCGGGACTAGCGGGAGAGCCAATGAGCAGTTCTTC. As protein: CASSGGTSGRANEQFF.

The V gene is TRBV5-1, the J gene TRBJ2-7; D is possibly TRBD2 (6 bases). The CDR3 spans 16 residues. With 2 bases removed from V and 2 bases from J, the gap between germline ends came to 17 bases. Per germline, CDR1 SGHRS and CDR2 YFSETQ. The CDR3 loop reads CASSFTSRTKPYEQYF. The CDR3 DNA follows: TGCGCCAGCAGCTTCACCTCCAGGACTAAACCCTACGAGCAGTACTTC.

The chain employs TRBV10-3 and TRBJ1-5; 7 nucleotides align to TRBD1. CDR3 length equals 13 residues. J gave up 5 bases and V 9 bases, and 7 bases lay outside the gene matches. The germline gives CDR1 ENHRY, CDR2 SYGVKD. The CDR3 spells CAIGGDSDQPQHF. DNA of the CDR3: TGTGCCATTGGGGGGGACAGTGATCAGCCCCAGCATTTT.

V is TRBV10-3 and J is TRBJ2-3, with TRBD1 matching 7 bases. V dropped 0 bases and J dropped 3; count of bases not matched to a gene: 0. This CDR3 has 14 amino acids. Per germline, CDR1 ENHRY and CDR2 SYGVKD. CDR3 sequence (DNA): TGTGCCATCAGTGAGTCGACAGGGACAGATACGCAGTATTTT. Translation: CAISESTGTDTQYF.

The genes are TRBV5-3 and TRBJ1-3; D call uncertain. TRBV5-3 is an ORF for which the function is uncertain. Trimming pared 6 bases from V and 4 bases from J, leaving 8 bases between. CDR3 length: 12 amino acids. CDR3 loop: CARNQRGNTIYF. The CDR3 DNA reads TGTGCCAGAAACCAGAGAGGAAACACCATATATTTT.

V is TRBV7-9 and J is TRBJ2-1; 9 positions match TRBD1. V gave up 5 bases and J gave up 8 bases; unmatched junction bases: 13. Germline V CDR1 and CDR2: SEHNR, FQNEAQ (reference sequence). The CDR3 is 16 amino acids. This CDR3 is CASSLWGTGIRDEQFF. CDR3 DNA sequence: TGTGCCAGCAGCCTCTGGGGGACAGGGATTAGGGATGAGCAGTTCTTC.

V gene TRBV28 combines with J gene TRBJ1-5; D ambiguous. The V and J ends lost 1 base and 5 bases respectively, with 9 bases between them. The CDR3 spans 14 residues. Germline CDR1 reads MDHEN; CDR2 reads SYDVKM. Written as DNA, the CDR3 is TGTGCCAGCAGTTTATTCGGTATTTATCAGCCCCAGCATTTT. As protein: CASSLFGIYQPQHF.

This chain uses TRBV11-3 with TRBJ1-2; D unresolved. Germline V gene sequence: CDR1 SGHNT, CDR2 YENEEA. This CDR3 comprises 15 residues. With 3 bases removed from V and 2 bases from J, the gap between germline ends came to 13 bases. The CDR3 spells CASSFGPPENYGYTF. CDR3 sequence (DNA): TGTGCCAGCAGCTTCGGCCCCCCAGAAAACTATGGCTACACCTTC.

This sequence joins TRBV4-1 and TRBJ1-2; unclear D gene. The CDR3 sequence is 15 residues long. The germline gives CDR1 MGHRA, CDR2 YSYEKL. Trimming cost V 0 bases and J 4 bases, with 12 bases left between them. The CDR3 protein is CASSQESGPAYGYTF. The CDR3 DNA is TGCGCCAGCAGCCAAGAAAGCGGCCCTGCCTATGGCTACACCTTC.

This chain connects TRBV6-5 to TRBJ1-5; 8 bases agree with TRBD1. This CDR3 comprises 15 residues. J was trimmed by 6 bases and V by 3 bases; bases with no gene match: 7. The germline CDR1 and CDR2 sequences are MNHEY and SVGAGI. CDR3: CASSYGQGASQPQHF. CDR3 DNA: TGTGCCAGCAGTTATGGCCAGGGGGCAAGTCAGCCCCAGCATTTT.

J is TRBJ2-5 and V is TRBV7-8, with TRBD2 as a possible D gene (6 bases). The V end lost 1 base, the J end lost 9 bases, and 15 bases lay between the germline ends. CDR1 is SGHVS, CDR2 FQNEAQ, per germline. The CDR3 has 14 residues. DNA of the CDR3: TGTGCCAGCAGCTTAGAACCGGCAACGGGGGCCCAGTACTTC. Protein product: CASSLEPATGAQYF.